This T cell receptor beta chain was obtained from a study of blood T cell repertoires in COVID-19. Study details: Whether acute or convalescent, the COVID-19 samples came from the United States, Italy and Spain. PBMCs, B-cell-depleted T cells, or T cells were the source of the cDNA or gDNA that made up the material.

Germline V gene lookup returns CDR1 SNHLY and CDR2 FYNNEI. This CDR3 has 12 residues. The germline V and J ends were trimmed by 4 bases and 5 bases, with 6 bases remaining between them. Original processing methods: The assay estimated nucleated cells by amplifying reference gene primers. This table comes from immunoSEQ multiplex PCR, and its TCRdb copy is limited to in-frame clones, with some not included. The V and J calls and clone size were taken over from that table, and D and trimming were inferred from the DNA. The table has fewer than 130,000 clones, around 79% seen once. The chain uses TRBV2 and TRBJ1-5; D gene unclear. The sequence derives from a man aged 65-85 years with active or convalescent COVID-19. The sample consisted of peripheral blood. The CDR3 DNA is TGTGCCAGCAGTGTGGGAGATCAGCCCCAGCATTTT. Protein product: CASSVGDQPQHF.